The rows below give T cell receptor beta chains drawn from one sample of a study of T cell responses to AZD1222 COVID-19 vaccine. Some clones are missing from TCRdb's copy, which holds only in-frame ones; the method was immunoSEQ multiplex PCR. Among about 130,000 clones listed, 90% to 95% were seen once. The source was peripheral blood, collected on day 0 of AZD1222 vaccination. Source of these receptors: an adult in good health. Each CDR3 is given with its conserved first and last residue. The order of the fields is J gene, V gene, clone size, D gene, CDR3 protein, CDR3 DNA. The D gene is left open where the match is weak. The listing skips clone size in some rows; elsewhere it reads once, few, many or a size class.

j_gene: TRBJ1-1
v_gene: TRBV20-1
abundance: -
d_gene: TRBD1
CDR3aa: CSAMTGSEAFF
CDR3nt: TGCAGTGCGATGACAGGGAGTGAAGCTTTCTTT

j_gene: TRBJ1-2
v_gene: TRBV5-5
abundance: -
d_gene: TRBD1
CDR3aa: CASSRQGSDGYTF
CDR3nt: TGTGCCAGCAGCCGACAGGGATCCGATGGCTACACCTTC

j_gene: TRBJ2-1
v_gene: TRBV5-6
abundance: -
d_gene: -
CDR3aa: CASTRQLSSYNEQFF
CDR3nt: TGTGCCAGCACACGACAGCTGAGCTCCTACAATGAGCAGTTCTTC

j_gene: TRBJ2-7
v_gene: TRBV30
abundance: -
d_gene: TRBD2
CDR3aa: CAWTSGRTRTGYEQYF
CDR3nt: TGTGCCTGGACTAGCGGGAGGACTCGGACGGGCTACGAGCAGTACTTC

j_gene: TRBJ1-2
v_gene: TRBV12-3/TRBV12-4
abundance: -
d_gene: -
CDR3aa: CASSFVGVPGYTF
CDR3nt: TGTGCCAGCAGTTTTGTGGGGGTACCTGGCTACACCTTC

j_gene: TRBJ1-5
v_gene: TRBV19
abundance: few
d_gene: TRBD1
CDR3aa: CASSRDRDKSWPQHF
CDR3nt: TGTGCCAGTAGTCGGGACAGGGATAAATCATGGCCCCAGCATTTT

j_gene: TRBJ1-1
v_gene: TRBV30
abundance: once
d_gene: -
CDR3aa: CAWLSRTEAFF
CDR3nt: TGTGCCTGGCTCAGTCGGACTGAAGCTTTCTTT

j_gene: TRBJ2-7
v_gene: TRBV11-2
abundance: once
d_gene: -
CDR3aa: CASSLILSGAPYEQYF
CDR3nt: TGTGCCAGCAGCTTAATCTTATCGGGAGCCCCCTACGAGCAGTACTTC

j_gene: TRBJ2-1
v_gene: TRBV9
abundance: -
d_gene: TRBD2
CDR3aa: CASSANVAGSSSYNEQFF
CDR3nt: TGTGCCAGCAGCGCTAACGTAGCGGGAAGTAGCTCCTACAATGAGCAGTTCTTC

j_gene: TRBJ2-1
v_gene: TRBV10-1
abundance: -
d_gene: -
CDR3aa: CASSAYLPNEQFF
CDR3nt: TGCGCCAGCAGTGCCTATCTTCCCAATGAGCAGTTCTTC

j_gene: TRBJ2-5
v_gene: TRBV2
abundance: -
d_gene: -
CDR3aa: CASSEQGPMETQYF
CDR3nt: TGTGCCAGCAGTGAACAGGGACCGATGGAGACCCAGTACTTC

j_gene: TRBJ2-1
v_gene: TRBV2
abundance: -
d_gene: TRBD2
CDR3aa: CASSETGGPVEQFF
CDR3nt: TGTGCCAGCAGTGAAACGGGAGGGCCCGTTGAGCAGTTCTTC

j_gene: TRBJ2-7
v_gene: TRBV19
abundance: -
d_gene: -
CDR3aa: CASSKIRGHEQYF
CDR3nt: TGTGCCAGTAGTAAAATCAGGGGACACGAGCAGTACTTC

j_gene: TRBJ2-3
v_gene: TRBV9
abundance: -
d_gene: TRBD1
CDR3aa: CASSPRTGASTDTQYF
CDR3nt: TGTGCCAGCAGCCCCAGGACAGGCGCTAGCACAGATACGCAGTATTTT

j_gene: TRBJ1-5
v_gene: TRBV15
abundance: -
d_gene: -
CDR3aa: CATSDKKPMDSNQPQHF
CDR3nt: TGTGCCACCAGCGACAAGAAACCGATGGATAGCAATCAGCCCCAGCATTTT

j_gene: TRBJ2-5
v_gene: TRBV6-1
abundance: -
d_gene: -
CDR3aa: CASSEAQGGGRDSKTQYF
CDR3nt: TGTGCCAGCAGTGAAGCACAGGGGGGCGGGAGGGACTCGAAGACCCAGTACTTC

j_gene: TRBJ2-7
v_gene: TRBV5-6
abundance: once
d_gene: TRBD1
CDR3aa: CASSTDRSTGAGWNEQYF
CDR3nt: TGTGCCAGCAGCACAGACCGCTCGACAGGGGCTGGGTGGAACGAGCAGTACTTC

j_gene: TRBJ2-7
v_gene: TRBV2
abundance: -
d_gene: TRBD2
CDR3aa: CASSELAGGSYEQYF
CDR3nt: TGTGCCAGCAGTGAACTAGCGGGAGGGTCCTACGAGCAGTACTTC

j_gene: TRBJ2-7
v_gene: TRBV2
abundance: -
d_gene: TRBD2
CDR3aa: CASSAGLAGGSSYEQYF
CDR3nt: TGTGCCAGCAGTGCCGGACTAGCGGGCGGTAGCTCCTACGAGCAGTACTTC

j_gene: TRBJ1-1
v_gene: TRBV19
abundance: -
d_gene: -
CDR3aa: CASSMMPEVVTEAFF
CDR3nt: TGTGCCAGTAGTATGATGCCGGAGGTAGTCACTGAAGCTTTCTTT